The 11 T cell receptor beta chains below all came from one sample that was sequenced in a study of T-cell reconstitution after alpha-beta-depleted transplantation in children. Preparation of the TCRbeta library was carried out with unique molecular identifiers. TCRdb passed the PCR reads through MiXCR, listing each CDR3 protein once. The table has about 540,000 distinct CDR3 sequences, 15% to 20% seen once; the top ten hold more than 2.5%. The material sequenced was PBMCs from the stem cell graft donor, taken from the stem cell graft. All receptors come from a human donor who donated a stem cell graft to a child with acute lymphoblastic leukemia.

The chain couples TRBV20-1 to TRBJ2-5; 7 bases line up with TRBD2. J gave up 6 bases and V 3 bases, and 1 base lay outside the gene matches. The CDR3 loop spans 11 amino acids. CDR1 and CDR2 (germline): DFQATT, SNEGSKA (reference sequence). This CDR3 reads CSASGGKTQYF. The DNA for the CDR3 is TGCAGTGCTAGCGGGGGGAAGACCCAGTACTTC.

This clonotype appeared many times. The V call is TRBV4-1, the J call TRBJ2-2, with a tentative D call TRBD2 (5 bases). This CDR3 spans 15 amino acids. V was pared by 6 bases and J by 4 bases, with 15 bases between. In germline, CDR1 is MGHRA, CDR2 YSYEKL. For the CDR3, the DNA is TGCGCCAGCAGACTAGAGGCGTCATTCACCGGGGAGCTGTTTTTT. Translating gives CASRLEASFTGELFF.

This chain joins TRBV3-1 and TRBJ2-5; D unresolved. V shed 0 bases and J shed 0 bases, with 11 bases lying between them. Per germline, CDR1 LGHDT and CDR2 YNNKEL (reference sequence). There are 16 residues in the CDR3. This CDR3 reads CASSQDLLGNQETQYF. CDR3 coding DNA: TGTGCCAGCAGCCAAGATCTATTAGGGAACCAAGAGACCCAGTACTTC.

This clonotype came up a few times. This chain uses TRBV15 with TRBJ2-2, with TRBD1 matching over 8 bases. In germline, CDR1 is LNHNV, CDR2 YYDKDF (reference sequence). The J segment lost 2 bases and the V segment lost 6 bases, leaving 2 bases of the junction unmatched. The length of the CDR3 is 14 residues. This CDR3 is CATRTGGNTGELFF. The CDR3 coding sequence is TGTGCCACCAGAACAGGGGGAAACACCGGGGAGCTGTTTTTT.

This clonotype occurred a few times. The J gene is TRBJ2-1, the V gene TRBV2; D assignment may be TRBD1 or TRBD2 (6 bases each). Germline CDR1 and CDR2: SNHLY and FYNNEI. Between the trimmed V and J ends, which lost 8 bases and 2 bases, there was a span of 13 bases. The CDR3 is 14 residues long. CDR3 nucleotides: TGTGCCAGCCGGAGGGGGGCCGCCTACAATGAGCAGTTCTTC. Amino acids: CASRRGAAYNEQFF.

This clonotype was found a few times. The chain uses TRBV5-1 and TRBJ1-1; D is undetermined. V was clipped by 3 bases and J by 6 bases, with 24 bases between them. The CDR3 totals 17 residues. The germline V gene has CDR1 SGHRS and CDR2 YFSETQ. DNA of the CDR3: TGCGCCAGCAGCTCGTTCCACTCGGGGATCGCTCCTCCTGAAGCTTTCTTT. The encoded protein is CASSSFHSGIAPPEAFF.

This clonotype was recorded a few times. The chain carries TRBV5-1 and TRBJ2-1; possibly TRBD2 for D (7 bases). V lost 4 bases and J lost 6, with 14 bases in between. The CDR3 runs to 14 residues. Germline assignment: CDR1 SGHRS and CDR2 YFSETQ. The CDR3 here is CASSVPGGRNEQFF. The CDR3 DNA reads TGCGCCAGCAGCGTCCCGGGGGGCCGCAATGAGCAGTTCTTC.

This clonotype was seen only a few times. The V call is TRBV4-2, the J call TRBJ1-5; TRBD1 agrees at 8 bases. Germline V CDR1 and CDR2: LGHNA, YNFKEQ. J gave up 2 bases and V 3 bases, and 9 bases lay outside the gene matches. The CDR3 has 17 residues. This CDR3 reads CASSHAPPGQGNQPQHF. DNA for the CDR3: TGTGCCAGCAGCCATGCGCCTCCGGGACAGGGCAATCAGCCCCAGCATTTT.

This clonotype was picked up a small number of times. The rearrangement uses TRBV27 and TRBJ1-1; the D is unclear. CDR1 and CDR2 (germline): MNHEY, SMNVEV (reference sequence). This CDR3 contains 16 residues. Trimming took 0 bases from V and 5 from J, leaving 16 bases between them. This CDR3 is CASSLSVPITRTEAFF. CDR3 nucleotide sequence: TGTGCCAGCAGTTTATCGGTACCGATCACCCGGACTGAAGCTTTCTTT.

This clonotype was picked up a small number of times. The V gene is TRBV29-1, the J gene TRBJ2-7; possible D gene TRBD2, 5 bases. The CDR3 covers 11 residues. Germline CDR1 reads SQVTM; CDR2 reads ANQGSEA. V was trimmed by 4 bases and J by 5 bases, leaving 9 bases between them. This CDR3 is CSVAEGDEQYF. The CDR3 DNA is TGCAGCGTTGCCGAGGGTGACGAGCAGTACTTC.

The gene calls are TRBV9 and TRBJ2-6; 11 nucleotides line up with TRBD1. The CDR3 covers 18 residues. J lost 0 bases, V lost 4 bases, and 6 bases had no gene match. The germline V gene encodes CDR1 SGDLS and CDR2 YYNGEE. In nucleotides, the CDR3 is TGTGCCAGCAGCATTATGGGGACAGGGGGCTCTGGGGCCAACGTCCTGACTTTC. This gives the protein CASSIMGTGGSGANVLTF.